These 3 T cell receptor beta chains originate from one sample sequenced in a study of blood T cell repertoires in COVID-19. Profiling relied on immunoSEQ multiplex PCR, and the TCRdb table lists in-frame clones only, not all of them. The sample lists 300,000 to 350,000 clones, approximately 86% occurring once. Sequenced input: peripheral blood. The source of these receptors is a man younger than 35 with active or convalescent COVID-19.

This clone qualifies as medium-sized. DNA for the CDR3: TGTGCCAGCAGCTGGGGGACTAGCGGGGGGTACAATGAGCAGTTCTTC. Residues: CASSWGTSGGYNEQFF. J is TRBJ2-1 and V is TRBV4-2, with 15 bases lining up with TRBD2. Germline CDR1 and CDR2: LGHNA and YNFKEQ. The ends lost 5 bases at V and 4 bases at J; junction bases unmatched: 3. The CDR3 runs 16 residues.

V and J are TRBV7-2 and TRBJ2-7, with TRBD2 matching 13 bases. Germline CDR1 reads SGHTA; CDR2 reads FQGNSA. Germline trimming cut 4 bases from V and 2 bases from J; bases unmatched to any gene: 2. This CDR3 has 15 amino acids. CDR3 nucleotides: TGTGCCAGCAGCTCCACTAGCGGGAGGGCCTACGAGCAGTACTTC. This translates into CASSSTSGRAYEQYF.

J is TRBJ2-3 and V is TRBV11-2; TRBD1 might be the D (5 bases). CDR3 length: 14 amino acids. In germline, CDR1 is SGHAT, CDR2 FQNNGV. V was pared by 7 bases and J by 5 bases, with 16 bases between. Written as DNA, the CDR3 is TGTGCCAGCACGCCGGACATCCATGTAGATACGCAGTATTTT. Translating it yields CASTPDIHVDTQYF.